This entry concerns a single T cell receptor beta chain. Its specificity is unknown. Within the sample, other DNA sequences also encode this same CDR3. The CDR3 is 14 amino acids. CDR1 and CDR2 from the germline V gene are LGHNA and YSLEER. Germline trimming cut 3 bases from V and 3 bases from J; bases unmatched to any gene: 3. The sample is drawn from a study of cytomegalovirus exposure and HLA in healthy donors. The PCR employed 60 Vbeta primers together with 13 Jbeta primers. Clones were read by immunoSEQ multiplex PCR, and TCRdb kept only the in-frame ones, dropping some. The sample has approximately 190,000 clones; 84% are singletons. Study-level results: Some segments of the V type, notably TRBV6-2 and TRBV6-3, were excluded as indistinguishable. Apart from CMV serostatus, no immune exposure information was available.

The V and J genes are TRBV4-3 and TRBJ2-7; 9 bases fit TRBD1. Sequenced input: PBMCs. This sequence was found in a woman aged 45-59 years in good health and CMV-seropositive. The CDR3 is CASSQGQGDYEQYF. The CDR3 DNA sequence: TGCGCCAGCAGCCAGGGACAGGGCGACTACGAGCAGTACTTC.